This T cell receptor beta chain came from a study of shared clonotypes between healthy human individuals. Study-wide context: Researchers assigned three CD4 naive, three CD4 memory, two CD8 naive and one CD8 memory plate to each donor.

Researchers ran the assay at a deep level. TCRdb keeps only in-frame clones here, not all; method: immunoSEQ multiplex PCR. The data hold a few hundred thousand clones, with around 90% observed a single time. The ends lost 1 base at V and 4 bases at J; junction bases unmatched: 7. The CDR3 has 14 residues. Germline V gene lookup returns CDR1 SQVTM and CDR2 ANQGSEA. On this clone itself: Its antigen is unknown.

Study-wide results and caveats: Researchers found naive subsets generally carried larger estimated richness than memory subsets.

This TCR was sampled from a man between 18 and 29 years old in good health. The V gene is TRBV29-1, the J gene TRBJ2-7; 7 nucleotides align to TRBD1. Sequencing was done on a sample of memory CD8+ T cells sorted from blood. Subset: CD45RO+ cells pooled with CCR7-negative TemRA cells. In DNA, the CDR3 is TGCAGCGTTGAAGGAATGGGACAGACTTACGAGCAGTACTTC. This codes for CSVEGMGQTYEQYF.